This entry lists 30 T cell receptor beta chains sequenced from one sample in a study of PD-1 blockade in classical Hodgkin lymphoma. Each and every patient relapsed after autologous stem cell transplantation, and patients got differing brentuximab vedotin exposure. TCRdb's table, derived via immunoSEQ multiplex PCR, lists solely in-frame clones and lacks some. The data contain 30,000 to 45,000 clones, roughly three quarters of them singletons. The material was peripheral blood mononuclear cells (PBMCs), obtained before the second cycle of nivolumab. These receptors all stem from a human donor with classical Hodgkin lymphoma.

The chain recombines TRBV29-1 with TRBJ1-2, with TRBD1 identical over 7 bases. The length of the CDR3 is 15 residues. V lost 4 bases and J lost 0; bases outside the gene matches: 8. The germline V gene has CDR1 SQVTM and CDR2 ANQGSEA. In nucleotides, the CDR3 is TGCAGCGTTGGGGGGAGGGACAGAGCTAACTATGGCTACACCTTC. It codes for CSVGGRDRANYGYTF.

This chain links TRBV5-1 with TRBJ2-2; 8 bases line up with TRBD1. V was clipped by 5 bases and J by 2 bases; unmatched bases: 5. There are 15 residues in the CDR3. Germline loops: CDR1 SGHRS, CDR2 YFSETQ. CDR3 nucleotides: TGCGCCAGCAGGTCAACAGGGGGTAACACCGGGGAGCTGTTTTTT. Protein product: CASRSTGGNTGELFF.

This rearrangement joins TRBV2 to TRBJ2-7, with 7 nucleotides matching TRBD2. Losses at the gene ends were 6 bases for V and 0 bases for J; bases not matched to a gene: 8. The CDR3 runs to 15 residues. Per the germline V gene, CDR1 is SNHLY and CDR2 is FYNNEI. CDR3 in amino acids: CASRDSGRSSYEQYF. The CDR3 DNA reads TGTGCCAGCAGGGATAGCGGGCGGAGCTCCTACGAGCAGTACTTC.

The V and J genes are TRBV18 and TRBJ1-1; 7 nucleotides match TRBD1. Trimming at V came to 8 bases and at J to 5 bases, leaving 5 bases not matched to a gene. Germline V gene data show CDR1 as KGHSH and CDR2 as LQKENI. The CDR3 covers 12 residues. The CDR3 spells CASQGGRTEAFF. As DNA, the CDR3 is TGTGCCAGCCAGGGGGGTAGGACTGAAGCTTTCTTT.

This clone was counted a single time. The rearrangement links TRBV28 to TRBJ1-2; D gene uncertain. The germline gives CDR1 MDHEN, CDR2 SYDVKM. This CDR3 has 12 amino acids. V lost 2 bases, J lost 4 bases, and 5 bases lay in between. The CDR3: CASSLRIYGYTF. The CDR3 nucleotides are TGTGCCAGCAGTTTACGTATCTATGGCTACACCTTC.

The gene calls are TRBV4-1 and TRBJ2-5; 11 nucleotides match TRBD2. There are 16 residues in the CDR3. Per germline, CDR1 MGHRA and CDR2 YSYEKL. Trimming cost V 0 bases and J 2 bases; bases outside gene matches: 2. The DNA for the CDR3 is TGCGCCAGCAGCCAAGATGGGACTAGCGGACAAGAGACCCAGTACTTC. As protein: CASSQDGTSGQETQYF.

DNA for the CDR3: TGTGCCAGCAGTTCATCCTTGACGGCTTATAGCACAGATACGCAGTATTTT. The encoded protein is CASSSSLTAYSTDTQYF. The chain uses TRBV28 and TRBJ2-3; D call uncertain. The V end lost 4 bases, the J end lost 0 bases, and 17 bases lay between the germline ends. The CDR3 has 17 residues. CDR1 is MDHEN and CDR2 is SYDVKM in the germline V gene. The whole variable domain, filled in from reference TRBV28 and TRBJ2-3, reads DVKVTQSSRYLVKRTGEKVFLECVQDMDHENMFWYRQDPGLGLRLIYFSYDVKMKEKGDIPEGYSVSREKKERFSLILESASTNQTSMYLCASSSSLTAYSTDTQYFGPGTRLTVL.

The gene calls are TRBV14 and TRBJ2-1; 9 bases line up with TRBD2. Germline trimming cut 5 bases from V and 7 bases from J; bases unmatched to any gene: 9. The CDR3 sequence is 15 residues long. Germline V gene sequence: CDR1 SGHDN, CDR2 FVKESK. CDR3 sequence: CASSSLSTSGNEQFF. The CDR3 coding sequence is TGTGCCAGCAGCTCCTTATCAACTAGCGGGAATGAGCAGTTCTTC.

The chain employs TRBV9 and TRBJ2-1, with TRBD2 identical over 11 bases. The length of the CDR3 is 14 residues. Trimming removed 3 bases from V and 8 bases from J; junction bases left unmatched: 4. The germline V gene has CDR1 SGDLS and CDR2 YYNGEE. The chain's CDR3 is CASSALAGGHEQFF. The CDR3 DNA reads as TGTGCCAGCAGCGCCCTAGCGGGGGGACATGAGCAGTTCTTC.

This clone was seen only once. The chain is built from TRBV23-1 and TRBJ2-2; tentatively, D is TRBD1 (9 bases). TRBV23-1 has ORF status, its function being uncertain. The CDR3 loop spans 19 amino acids. V was shortened by 8 bases and J by 0 bases, with 25 bases between the two germline ends. Here the CDR3 DNA reads TGCGCCAGCGCCGGGGACAGGGTCCCAGCGGGAGCGAACACCGGGGAGCTGTTTTTT. It is translated as CASAGDRVPAGANTGELFF.

The chain combines TRBV7-8 with TRBJ1-2; TRBD1 agrees at 8 bases. V was clipped by 2 bases and J by 7 bases; unmatched bases: 9. Germline CDR1 SGHVS, CDR2 FQNEAQ. The CDR3 sequence is 15 residues long. CDR3 in DNA: TGTGCCAGCAGCTTAAACCGCAGGGGGCGAGGTGGCTACACCTTC. This codes for CASSLNRRGRGGYTF. Variable domain in full (rest from reference TRBV7-8 and TRBJ1-2): GAGVSQSPRYKVAKRGQDVALRCDPISGHVSLFWYQQALGQGPEFLTYFQNEAQLDKSGLPSDRFFAERPEGSVSTLKIQRTQQEDSAVYLCASSLNRRGRGGYTFGSGTRLTVV.

The rearrangement joins TRBV6-4 to TRBJ2-5; no reliable D call. The CDR3 is 11 amino acids. The germline V and J ends were trimmed by 6 bases and 3 bases, with 5 bases remaining between them. CDR1 and CDR2 (germline): MRHNA, SNTAGT. In DNA form, the CDR3 reads TGTGCCAGCAGCGCTGAAGAGACCCAGTACTTC. Encoded protein: CASSAEETQYF.

This chain uses TRBV6-5 with TRBJ1-3, with D possibly TRBD1 on 5 matching bases. V was shortened by 6 bases and J by 4 bases, with 16 bases between the two germline ends. The germline V gene encodes CDR1 MNHEY and CDR2 SVGAGI. CDR3 length: 15 amino acids. CDR3 bases: TGTGCCAGCAGCCGGGACGCCGGGCGAGGAAACACCATATATTTT. Translated: CASSRDAGRGNTIYF.

V usage is TRBV7-6 and J usage is TRBJ1-6; D unresolved. The V end was cut by 0 bases, the J end by 7 bases, with 13 bases between. The CDR3 has 16 amino acids. CDR1 SGHVS and CDR2 FNYEAQ come from the germline V gene. In DNA, the CDR3 is TGTGCCAGCAGCTTAGCAGTGGGTCTTCCGAATTCACCCCTCCACTTT. Its protein product is CASSLAVGLPNSPLHF. The full variable domain, in which reference TRBV7-6 and TRBJ1-6 provide the parts outside the CDR3, is GAGVSQSPRYKVTKRGQDVALRCDPISGHVSLYWYRQALGQGPEFLTYFNYEAQQDKSGLPNDRFSAERPEGSISTLTIQRTEQRDSAMYRCASSLAVGLPNSPLHFGNGTRLTVT.

By sample share, this clone is medium-sized. The chain links TRBV7-9 to TRBJ2-7, with D perhaps TRBD1 (6 bases). The germline V gene encodes CDR1 SEHNR and CDR2 FQNEAQ (reference sequence). This CDR3 comprises 14 residues. The ends were cut back, 4 bases at V and 1 base at J, with 11 bases in the middle. The CDR3 spells CASSSTGWSYEQYF. CDR3 bases: TGTGCCAGCAGCTCCACAGGGTGGTCCTACGAGCAGTACTTC.

This clone was seen a handful of times. V is TRBV27 and J is TRBJ1-6; a possible D gene is TRBD1 (5 bases). Trimming removed 6 bases at V and 7 bases at J, with 13 bases between. There are 14 residues in the CDR3. Germline V gives CDR1 MNHEY, CDR2 SMNVEV (reference sequence). The CDR3 region is CASRPDRPNSPLHF. The CDR3 nucleotides read TGTGCCAGCAGACCCGACAGACCCAATTCACCCCTCCACTTT.

This chain connects TRBV18 to TRBJ1-3; D might be TRBD1 (5 bases). The germline CDR1 and CDR2 sequences are KGHSH and LQKENI. Trimming stripped 3 bases from V and 0 bases from J, with 9 bases between. CDR3 size: 15 residues. The CDR3 DNA reads as TGTGCCAGCTCACCCGACAGCGTCTCTGGAAACACCATATATTTT. Translating gives CASSPDSVSGNTIYF.

The V and J genes are TRBV9 and TRBJ2-2; 7 bases agree with TRBD1. The CDR3 totals 15 residues. Trimming removed 2 bases from V and 5 bases from J; junction bases left unmatched: 6. Per the germline V gene, CDR1 is SGDLS and CDR2 is YYNGEE. CDR3 amino acids: CASSVGQAGTGELFF. The CDR3 nucleotides are TGTGCCAGCAGCGTTGGACAGGCAGGAACCGGGGAGCTGTTTTTT.

This clone showed up just a few times. The rearrangement links TRBV6-1 to TRBJ2-5; 8 bases agree with TRBD2. CDR3 length equals 19 residues. The V gene end was trimmed by 0 bases and the J gene end by 2 bases; junction bases not matched to a gene: 14. The V gene's germline CDR1 is MNHNS and CDR2 SASEGT. CDR3 nucleotides: TGTGCCAGCAGTGAAGCGGGTAGCGGGGAGGCGGGAAGGCAAGAGACCCAGTACTTC. It specifies CASSEAGSGEAGRQETQYF.

The V gene is TRBV23-1, the J gene TRBJ2-7; 7 bases fit TRBD1. TRBV23-1 is classed as an ORF, of uncertain function. This CDR3 is 17 amino acids long. Losses at the gene ends were 7 bases for V and 3 bases for J; bases not matched to a gene: 18. In DNA, the CDR3 is TGCGCCAGCACTTGGCTGCCTCGGGACAGTGGCAACTACGAGCAGTACTTC. It is translated as CASTWLPRDSGNYEQYF.

This clone was seen a few times. J is TRBJ2-3 and V is TRBV7-2; the D gene is possibly TRBD2 (5 bases). The CDR3 sequence is 15 residues long. V lost 5 bases, J lost 3 bases, and 15 bases lay in between. Germline CDR1 SGHTA, CDR2 FQGNSA. The CDR3 region has the DNA TGTGCCAGCAGCCCGAGCGGCCAGAGAACAGATACGCAGTATTTT. Translation: CASSPSGQRTDTQYF.

In its sample, this clone was seen a few times. V usage is TRBV4-1 and J usage is TRBJ1-5, with unresolved D. This CDR3 region has 13 residues. Germline V gene lookup returns CDR1 MGHRA and CDR2 YSYEKL. Trimming stripped 0 bases from V and 6 bases from J, with 6 bases between. The CDR3 DNA reads as TGCGCCAGCAGCCAAGAGTCGGGTCAGCCCCAGCATTTT. Translation: CASSQESGQPQHF.

The genes are TRBV11-1 and TRBJ2-5; 10 bases line up with TRBD2. V lost 6 bases and J lost 1; bases outside the gene matches: 2. Per germline, CDR1 SGHAT and CDR2 FQDESV (reference sequence). CDR3 length equals 14 residues. The CDR3 nucleotides read TGTGCCAGCAGTTGGACTAGCGGCCAAGAGACCCAGTACTTC. Translated: CASSWTSGQETQYF.

The V call is TRBV13, the J call TRBJ2-1; D gene uncertain. Trimming took 3 bases from V and 4 from J, leaving 7 bases between them. This CDR3 region has 13 residues. Germline V gene sequence: CDR1 PRHDT, CDR2 FYEKMQ (reference sequence). CDR3 coding DNA: TGTGCCAGCAGCTTGGGGATATACAATGAGCAGTTCTTC. Amino acids: CASSLGIYNEQFF.

The CDR3 loop reads CASSPGTGRTGELFF. In nucleotides, the CDR3 is TGCGCCAGCAGCCCCGGGACAGGGAGAACCGGGGAGCTGTTTTTT. The chain couples TRBV5-1 to TRBJ2-2; 9 positions agree with TRBD1. The CDR3 length is 15 residues. V shed 4 bases, J shed 5 bases, and the junction held 6 bases outside the gene matches. Germline loops: CDR1 SGHRS, CDR2 YFSETQ.

V and J are TRBV11-3 and TRBJ2-2; D is unresolved. Trimming removed 3 bases at V and 5 bases at J, with 19 bases between. The CDR3 contains 17 residues. Per the germline V gene, CDR1 is SGHNT and CDR2 is YENEEA. CDR3 coding DNA: TGTGCCAGCAGCTTGCTCAGTGACTGGGGTGGGACCGGGGAGCTGTTTTTT. This encodes CASSLLSDWGGTGELFF. Using reference TRBV11-3 and TRBJ2-2 for the parts outside the CDR3, the full variable domain is EAGVVQSPRYKIIEKKQPVAFWCNPISGHNTLYWYLQNLGQGPELLIRYENEEAVDDSQLPKDRFSAERLKGVDSTLKIQPAELGDSAVYLCASSLLSDWGGTGELFFGEGSRLTVL.

The chain recombines TRBV4-1 with TRBJ2-5, with 10 positions matching TRBD2. V shed 4 bases, J shed 5 bases, and the junction held 13 bases outside the gene matches. Germline loops: CDR1 MGHRA, CDR2 YSYEKL. CDR3 length equals 17 residues. The CDR3 DNA is TGCGCCAGCAGCCGAATTAGCGGGAGGCCTGGGATGGAGACCCAGTACTTC. This codes for CASSRISGRPGMETQYF.

The chain links TRBV4-3 to TRBJ1-6; 9 bases line up with TRBD1. Germline loops: CDR1 LGHNA, CDR2 YSLEER. Losses at the gene ends were 0 bases for V and 1 base for J; bases not matched to a gene: 10. The CDR3 covers 20 residues. CDR3 region: CASSQDSGLQGASYNSPLHF. CDR3 coding DNA: TGCGCCAGCAGCCAAGACTCCGGGTTACAGGGGGCTTCCTATAATTCACCCCTCCACTTT.

The V gene is TRBV2, the J gene TRBJ1-5; 10 bases align to TRBD1. CDR3 size: 15 residues. The V gene's germline CDR1 is SNHLY and CDR2 FYNNEI. J lost 4 bases, V lost 6 bases, and 6 bases had no gene match. CDR3: CASRADRGTNQPQHF. Here the CDR3 DNA reads TGTGCCAGCAGAGCGGACAGGGGGACAAATCAGCCCCAGCATTTT.

The chain is built from TRBV16 and TRBJ1-5; 9 bases are a match to TRBD1. Germline loops: CDR1 KGHSY, CDR2 FQNENV. After removal of 3 bases from V and 4 bases from J, the junction contained 4 bases not matched to a gene. The CDR3 length is 15 residues. CDR3 sequence reads: CASSQSGQGNQPQHF. In DNA form, the CDR3 reads TGTGCCAGCAGCCAGTCAGGACAGGGGAATCAGCCCCAGCATTTT.